This T cell receptor (beta chain) was sequenced in a study of prognosis after radiotherapy for stage I lung cancer. Study-wide context: Adenocarcinoma was the tumor type in approximately 12 patients, squamous cell carcinoma in seven or eight.

V was clipped by 6 bases and J by 2 bases, with 19 bases between them. The CDR3 extends over 16 amino acids. From germline, CDR1 is MNHEY and CDR2 SVGEGT. Genomic DNA was subjected to two-round multiplex PCR for amplification of TCR beta CDR3. It was primers specific to each TRBV and TRBJ gene that first-round PCR used. MiXCR was run by TCRdb on the multiplex PCR reads, yielding one entry per CDR3 protein. The profile shows about 30,000 distinct CDR3 sequences, roughly 30% of them singletons. Overall study results and limits: Patients who had metastases reportedly showed TRBV and TRBJ gene usage that varied from that of patients who did not.

A remark on this clonotype: The target antigen is unknown. A far more abundant clone sits one base away, making this likely a read error.

The chain has TRBV6-2 or TRBV6-3 and TRBJ2-5; perhaps TRBD1 as D (5 bases). Sequences were derived from PBMCs, sampled before or after stereotactic body radiation therapy (not recorded which). The receptor's source is a donor over 45 with non-small cell lung cancer. The CDR3 sequence is CASRRTSTRVQETQYF. The CDR3 DNA follows: TGTGCCAGCAGGAGGACAAGCACAAGGGTGCAAGAGACCCAGTACTTC.